Sequencing of this T cell receptor beta chain was carried out in a study of regulatory T cells in long-lasting Graves disease. Study outcomes and limitations: The sample size was small, and this may have reduced accuracy. Repertoires from persistent disease leaned toward TRBV28, TRBJ1-2 and TRBJ2-5.

The CDR3 is 17 residues long. The V end lost 2 bases, the J end lost 0 bases, and 16 bases lay between the germline ends. The V gene's germline CDR1 is LNHNV and CDR2 YYDKDF (reference sequence). In building TCR beta libraries, iRepertoire HTBI primers were used together with Arm-PCR of CDR3 regions. Original methodology: Across the samples, identification revealed 55 to 75 TRBV and 15 or so TRBJ segments. One entry per CDR3 protein results from TCRdb running MiXCR on the multiplex PCR reads. None of the V and J calls come from the authors' own analysis; TCRdb made them. The table records about 420,000 distinct CDR3 sequences, less than 25% of them present only once. Indicated time point: persistent/refractory GD, antithyroid drugs over 5 years with positive TRAb. TCR sequences were obtained from RNA taken from PBMCs. The authors drew patients from an endocrinology department in Xi'an, China. This clonotype was seen many times. As yet, its antigen is unknown.

The source material was peripheral blood mononuclear cells (PBMCs), sampled when the disease was refractory, from a patient treated with antithyroid drugs. The chain combines TRBV15 with TRBJ1-1; D possibly corresponds to TRBD1 (5 bases). The sequence derives from a female donor with Graves disease. The CDR3 DNA is TGTGCCACCAGCAGAACTCCAGGGTTGAGTTTGAACACTGAAGCTTTCTTT. This translates into CATSRTPGLSLNTEAFF.